This T cell receptor beta chain derives from a study of blood T cell repertoires in COVID-19. Study overall: The samples span acute and convalescent COVID-19 from the United States, Italy and Spain.

The data were produced by immunoSEQ multiplex PCR, yet TCRdb's version contains in-frame clones alone and is incomplete. This sample has 150,000 to 200,000 clones, with approximately 82% found just once. Germline V gene lookup returns CDR1 LGHNA and CDR2 YSLEER. The CDR3 has 19 amino acids. Trimming at V came to 3 bases and at J to 2 bases, leaving 9 bases not matched to a gene. Sequenced material: peripheral blood. The chain has TRBV4-3 and TRBJ2-6, with TRBD1 identical over 11 bases. The clonotype comes from a man in his sixties or seventies who had recovered from COVID-19. CDR3 residues: CASSQVIGQGAPGANVLTF. CDR3 nucleotide sequence: TGCGCCAGCAGCCAGGTTATCGGACAGGGGGCGCCTGGGGCCAACGTCCTGACTTTC.